This T cell receptor beta chain was observed in a study of blood T cell repertoires in COVID-19. V gave up 5 bases and J gave up 1 base; unmatched junction bases: 3. Germline V gives CDR1 SGHRS, CDR2 YFSETQ. CDR3 length: 14 amino acids. Profiled with immunoSEQ multiplex PCR; TCRdb holds only in-frame clones, not every one. Of approximately 200,000 clones listed, approximately 81% are singletons. The specimen sequenced was PBMCs or T cells enriched from blood (not recorded which). This clonotype originated in a man aged 35 to 55 who had recovered from COVID-19. V and J are TRBV5-1 and TRBJ1-1; 9 bases are shared with TRBD1. Here the CDR3 reads CASSSGQGNTEAFF. Here the CDR3 DNA reads TGCGCCAGCAGTTCGGGACAGGGGAACACTGAAGCTTTCTTT.